These 12 T cell receptor beta chains share one sample of origin, sequenced in a study of T cells in localized non-small cell lung cancer. The assay was immunoSEQ multiplex PCR, and TCRdb's table has in-frame clones only and misses some. The sample contains about 31,000 clones, about 89% of which appear only once. The source was peripheral blood, collected before any cancer treatment. These receptors were taken from a woman aged 40-75 years with stage I lung adenocarcinoma.

V is TRBV15 and J is TRBJ2-3; 11 bases map to TRBD2. V was clipped by 4 bases and J by 11 bases; unmatched bases: 8. The CDR3 length is 14 residues. Germline V lookup: CDR1 LNHNV, CDR2 YYDKDF (reference sequence). The CDR3 sequence is CATSIAGGPGGQYF. The CDR3 nucleotides are TGTGCCACCAGCATAGCGGGAGGGCCAGGTGGGCAGTATTTT.

The chain has TRBV19 and TRBJ1-6; D might be TRBD1 (5 bases). Germline V lookup: CDR1 LNHDA, CDR2 SQIVND (reference sequence). The V and J ends lost 6 bases and 3 bases respectively, with 12 bases between them. CDR3 length: 15 residues. The CDR3 here is CASRVRDVYNSPLHF. The CDR3 region has the DNA TGTGCCAGTAGGGTCCGGGACGTCTATAATTCACCCCTCCACTTT.

The rearrangement uses TRBV9 and TRBJ2-1; a weak D match, TRBD2 (5 bases). This CDR3 has 15 amino acids. Germline V gives CDR1 SGDLS, CDR2 YYNGEE. V shed 4 bases and J shed 0 bases, with 11 bases lying between them. The CDR3 is CASSLSGNSYNEQFF. CDR3 DNA sequence: TGTGCCAGCAGCCTGAGCGGAAACTCCTACAATGAGCAGTTCTTC.

Only one count was recorded for this clone. V and J are TRBV11-2 and TRBJ2-5, with 7 bases lining up with TRBD1. The germline CDR1 and CDR2 sequences are SGHAT and FQNNGV. The J segment lost 2 bases and the V segment lost 3 bases, leaving 6 bases of the junction unmatched. This CDR3 contains 15 residues. The CDR3 loop is CASSFGPTGQETQYF. The DNA of the CDR3 is TGTGCCAGCAGCTTTGGCCCGACAGGGCAAGAGACCCAGTACTTC.

This clone was counted once. V is TRBV18 and J is TRBJ2-7, with D possibly TRBD2 on 6 matching bases. This CDR3 comprises 16 residues. Per germline, CDR1 KGHSH and CDR2 LQKENI. V gave up 8 bases and J gave up 1 base, with 21 bases separating them. The CDR3 DNA sequence: TGTGCCAGCGCACACGTTGGAAGCGGGTTGTCCTACGAGCAGTACTTC. It specifies CASAHVGSGLSYEQYF.

The chain couples TRBV27 to TRBJ2-4; D may match TRBD1 or TRBD2 (5 bases each). This CDR3 has 16 residues. Trimming cost V 3 bases and J 0 bases, with 12 bases left between them. Per germline, CDR1 MNHEY and CDR2 SMNVEV (reference sequence). The CDR3 reads CASSLNLGVAKNIQYF. In nucleotides, the CDR3 is TGTGCCAGCAGTTTGAATTTGGGGGTAGCCAAAAACATTCAGTACTTC.

The CDR3 nucleotides are TGTGCCAGCAGTCCCCGGACTAGCGGGACGTACGAGCAGTACTTC. This codes for CASSPRTSGTYEQYF. J is TRBJ2-7 and V is TRBV27; 12 positions match TRBD2. Looked up from germline, CDR1 is MNHEY and CDR2 is SMNVEV (reference sequence). V lost 5 bases and J lost 4; bases outside the gene matches: 6. CDR3 length: 15 amino acids.

The chain couples TRBV5-1 to TRBJ2-1; possible D gene TRBD1, 6 bases. The length of the CDR3 is 16 residues. Germline CDR1 reads SGHRS; CDR2 reads YFSETQ. Trimming left V 1 base short and J 8 bases short, with 19 bases between. In DNA, the CDR3 is TGCGCCAGCAGCTTGATCGGCAGGGGATCGTTGGATGAGCAGTTCTTC. Amino acid sequence: CASSLIGRGSLDEQFF.

V usage is TRBV19 and J usage is TRBJ1-2; 7 bases align to TRBD1. The CDR3 runs to 15 residues. The V segment lost 6 bases and the J segment 5 bases; nucleotides outside the gene matches: 12. Per germline, CDR1 LNHDA and CDR2 SQIVND (reference sequence). The CDR3 protein is CASSPQGGGRYGYTF. CDR3 DNA: TGTGCCAGTAGCCCCCAGGGGGGGGGCCGTTATGGCTACACCTTC.

The genes are TRBV15 and TRBJ2-2; D is unresolved. The CDR3 covers 15 residues. V dropped 0 bases and J dropped 4 bases, with 9 bases sitting between them. Germline CDR1 LNHNV, CDR2 YYDKDF (reference sequence). CDR3: CATSREQRTTGELFF. The CDR3 DNA follows: TGTGCCACCAGCAGAGAGCAGAGAACCACCGGGGAGCTGTTTTTT.

As to this clone: Sequence at one end of the junction differs from germline and may be a read error. The chain carries TRBV2 and TRBJ1-2; maybe TRBD1 (6 bases). This CDR3 has 10 residues. Germline V gene lookup returns CDR1 SNHLY and CDR2 FYNNEI. This chain's CDR3 is CAWTDDGYTF. CDR3 coding DNA: TGCGCCTGGACAGACGATGGCTACACCTTC.

The sample holds a few counts of this clone. The V gene is TRBV6-1, the J gene TRBJ1-2; D is uncertain. Trimming cost V 1 base and J 4 bases, with 13 bases left between them. The CDR3 contains 15 residues. CDR1 MNHNS and CDR2 SASEGT come from the germline V gene. The CDR3 DNA reads TGTGCCAGCAGTGAAGACCACAACATGGGCTATGGCTACACCTTC. Protein: CASSEDHNMGYGYTF.